The 17 T cell receptor beta chains below come from one sample, sequenced in a study of cytomegalovirus exposure and HLA in healthy donors. It was with 60 Vbeta and 13 Jbeta primers that the PCR ran. TCRdb's table, derived via immunoSEQ multiplex PCR, lists solely in-frame clones and lacks some. The profile covers 45,000 to 60,000 clones, with roughly 80% appearing a single time and around 8.1% taken by the ten largest. Sequencing used PBMCs. The receptors shown here come from a man aged 25-45 years in good health and CMV-seropositive.

This clone was counted only a few times. V gene TRBV7-9 combines with J gene TRBJ2-5; D is uncertain. Germline V CDR1 and CDR2: SEHNR, FQNEAQ (reference sequence). Between the trimmed V and J ends, which lost 5 bases and 9 bases, there was a span of 16 bases. The CDR3 is made up of 13 amino acids. The CDR3 protein is CASSRQPSEAQYF. The CDR3 DNA sequence: TGTGCCAGCAGCCGTCAACCGAGCGAAGCCCAGTACTTC.

In its sample, this clone was seen a few times. V usage is TRBV6-6 and J usage is TRBJ1-2; D is unresolved. CDR3 length: 11 residues. Germline CDR1 MNHNY, CDR2 SVGAGI (reference sequence). With 9 bases removed from V and 7 bases from J, the gap between germline ends came to 12 bases. CDR3: CASHGPGGYTF. In DNA form, the CDR3 reads TGTGCCAGTCATGGCCCTGGTGGCTACACCTTC.

The V and J genes are TRBV7-9 and TRBJ2-7, with D perhaps matching TRBD2 (5 bases). Germline lookup yields CDR1 SEHNR and CDR2 FQNEAQ (reference sequence). The CDR3 has 15 amino acids. The ends were cut back, 1 base at V and 5 bases at J, with 15 bases in the middle. The CDR3 here is CASSLVGGRENEQYF. For the CDR3, the DNA is TGTGCCAGCAGCTTAGTTGGAGGACGGGAAAACGAGCAGTACTTC.

Concerning this clone: Other nucleotide sequences from this sample produce the same CDR3. CDR3 coding DNA: TGCGCCAGCAGCCTAGGGACAGGGAACACTGAAGCTTTCTTT. Translating gives CASSLGTGNTEAFF. The gene calls are TRBV5-1 and TRBJ1-1; 8 bases agree with TRBD1. CDR3 length: 14 amino acids. The trim removed 4 bases at V and 1 base at J, leaving 3 bases unmatched. Germline CDR1 and CDR2: SGHRS and YFSETQ.

This chain joins TRBV7-9 and TRBJ1-4, with 10 bases matching TRBD1. V gave up 4 bases and J gave up 7 bases; unmatched junction bases: 9. This CDR3 is 16 amino acids long. Germline lookup yields CDR1 SEHNR and CDR2 FQNEAQ (reference sequence). CDR3 sequence (DNA): TGTGCCAGCAGCTCCTCTCCGGGACAGGGGAGTGAAAAACTGTTTTTT. This codes for CASSSSPGQGSEKLFF.

CDR3 coding DNA: TGCGCCAGCAGCCCGGGGGAAAGATATAGCAATCAGCCCCAGCATTTT. Encoded protein: CASSPGERYSNQPQHF. The J gene is TRBJ1-5, the V gene TRBV5-1; D may be TRBD1 (5 bases). Trimming cost V 4 bases and J 0 bases, with 14 bases left between them. The CDR3 totals 16 residues. The germline V gene has CDR1 SGHRS and CDR2 YFSETQ.

The rearrangement uses TRBV28 and TRBJ1-1; possible D gene TRBD1, 5 bases. The CDR3 has 12 amino acids. Germline CDR1 MDHEN, CDR2 SYDVKM. Trimming left V 11 bases short and J 1 base short, with 11 bases between. This chain's CDR3 is CAQGGENTEAFF. The CDR3 region has the DNA TGTGCCCAGGGCGGGGAGAACACTGAAGCTTTCTTT. Looking up the rest from reference TRBV28 and TRBJ1-1 gives the full variable domain: DVKVTQSSRYLVKRTGEKVFLECVQDMDHENMFWYRQDPGLGLRLIYFSYDVKMKEKGDIPEGYSVSREKKERFSLILESASTNQTSMYLCAQGGENTEAFFGQGTRLTVV.

This sequence joins TRBV6-5 and TRBJ1-2; no reliable D call. Deletions cut 10 bases from V and 3 bases from J, with 18 bases between. The germline V gene encodes CDR1 MNHEY and CDR2 SVGAGI. CDR3 size: 14 residues. Here the CDR3 DNA reads TGTGCCACCTCCGAGGGAGTAAAGTACTATGGCTACACCTTC. Its protein product is CATSEGVKYYGYTF.

The chain has TRBV11-1 and TRBJ2-1; no clear D. V gave up 3 bases and J gave up 5 bases, with 11 bases separating them. The germline gives CDR1 SGHAT, CDR2 FQDESV (reference sequence). The CDR3 consists of 14 residues. The CDR3 reads CASSFVQEHNEQFF. The CDR3 bases are TGTGCCAGCAGCTTTGTCCAGGAACACAATGAGCAGTTCTTC.

This chain links TRBV13 with TRBJ1-6; D unresolved. Germline V gene lookup returns CDR1 PRHDT and CDR2 FYEKMQ (reference sequence). V lost 5 bases, J lost 6 bases, and 17 bases lay in between. The CDR3 covers 16 residues. CDR3 in amino acids: CASSPMTTAGNSPLHF. CDR3 coding DNA: TGTGCCAGCAGCCCGATGACAACCGCGGGTAATTCACCCCTCCACTTT.

V is TRBV9 and J is TRBJ1-1; TRBD1 might be the D (5 bases). V dropped 3 bases and J dropped 1 base, with 10 bases sitting between them. CDR3 length equals 14 residues. Germline loops: CDR1 SGDLS, CDR2 YYNGEE. The CDR3 loop is CASSAPRGNTEAFF. The CDR3 DNA reads as TGTGCCAGCAGCGCACCTAGGGGGAACACTGAAGCTTTCTTT.

This rearrangement joins TRBV9 to TRBJ1-3; 7 bases line up with TRBD1. J lost 2 bases, V lost 4 bases, and 12 bases had no gene match. Germline assignment: CDR1 SGDLS and CDR2 YYNGEE. This CDR3 spans 17 amino acids. The CDR3 here is CASSLVDRQGPGNTIYF. As DNA, the CDR3 is TGTGCCAGCAGCCTAGTGGATAGACAGGGCCCTGGAAACACCATATATTTT.

The chain links TRBV5-1 to TRBJ1-1, with 10 bases lining up with TRBD1. CDR1 and CDR2 (germline): SGHRS, YFSETQ. The CDR3 length is 15 residues. Unmatched junction bases numbered 11, after V lost 4 bases and J lost 8 bases. The CDR3 is CASSLQVPGQGEAFF. CDR3 coding DNA: TGCGCCAGCAGCCTACAGGTCCCGGGACAGGGGGAAGCTTTCTTT.

This chain connects TRBV5-1 to TRBJ1-1, with D possibly TRBD1 on 5 matching bases. CDR3 size: 14 residues. CDR1 and CDR2 (germline): SGHRS, YFSETQ. Trimming removed 1 base from V and 6 bases from J, with 13 bases in between. The CDR3 here is CASSLWAGSAEAFF. The CDR3, as DNA: TGCGCCAGCAGCTTGTGGGCAGGGTCCGCTGAAGCTTTCTTT.

The rearrangement uses TRBV5-1 and TRBJ1-3; 10 bases are shared with TRBD1. Trimming took 0 bases from V and 4 from J; bases not matched to a gene: 4. The CDR3 length is 16 residues. Germline V CDR1 and CDR2: SGHRS, YFSETQ. CDR3 in amino acids: CASSLEGTGDGNTIYF. The CDR3, as DNA: TGCGCCAGCAGCTTGGAGGGGACAGGGGACGGAAACACCATATATTTT.

The V and J genes are TRBV29-1 and TRBJ1-1; D is possibly TRBD1 (5 bases). The germline V gene encodes CDR1 SQVTM and CDR2 ANQGSEA. Trimming removed 7 bases from V and 1 base from J, with 13 bases in between. This CDR3 region has 13 residues. CDR3 bases: TGCAGCGCCCTGGGGCAAAAGAACACTGAAGCTTTCTTT. Translation gives CSALGQKNTEAFF.

The V gene is TRBV29-1, the J gene TRBJ1-1, with 8 bases lining up with TRBD1. The CDR3 totals 14 residues. J lost 4 bases, V lost 2 bases, and 6 bases had no gene match. Germline assignment: CDR1 SQVTM and CDR2 ANQGSEA. The CDR3 loop reads CSVEWGDRGTEAFF. Written as DNA, the CDR3 is TGCAGCGTTGAATGGGGTGACAGGGGCACTGAAGCTTTCTTT.